This T cell receptor (beta chain) is from a study of early T cells in non-severe SARS-CoV-2 infection. Study at large: Sequenced material consisted of bulk RNA (from unsorted whole blood), and chains were unpaired.

The study's findings and limits: The study's VDJdb matching favored anti-spike CD8 responses and missed private and CD4 specificities.

Researchers attached unique molecular identifiers to individual cDNA molecules. One entry per CDR3 protein results from TCRdb running MiXCR on the 5' RACE reads. Among tens of thousands of distinct CDR3 sequences, around an eighth were seen once, and the ten largest hold over 6.5%. Ten or more counts support this clonotype. Antigen specificity is unknown. V lost 1 base, J lost 3 bases, and 8 bases lay in between. The CDR3 is made up of 14 amino acids. Germline V gene sequence: CDR1 LGHNA, CDR2 YSLEER. Sequenced: whole blood. The receptor was isolated from an adult who was a healthcare worker with PCR-confirmed SARS-CoV-2 infection or an uninfected control (not recorded which). The chain links TRBV4-3 to TRBJ2-3; D gene uncertain. This CDR3 is CASSQGVLTDTQYF. The DNA of the CDR3 is TGCGCCAGCAGCCAAGGGGTATTAACAGATACGCAGTATTTT.